The 19 T cell receptor beta chains below were found in one sample sequenced in a study of CD8+ T cells in alopecia areata. RNA was extracted and reverse transcribed into cDNA as the sequencing template. Data came from immunoSEQ multiplex PCR; TCRdb stores just in-frame clones and leaves some out. Observed are under 7,000 clones, no singletons, with the top ten taking about 31%. CD4, CD8alpha, NKG2D, NKG2ACE and other markers guided sorting of pooled cutaneous lymph node cells. The specimen sequenced was CD8+ T cells sorted from a lymph node. These receptors all come from a C3H/HeJ mouse with alopecia areata. Mice of this strain are of MHC haplotype H2-k.

This clone has a count of ten or more. Genes and germline come from the mouse. The read stops 4 residues short of the end of the CDR3; the missing end is completed from the germline J gene. The gene calls are TRBV13-3 and TRBJ2-3; D not resolved. V was clipped by 5 bases and J by 0 bases, with 4 bases between them. The CDR3 is made up of 12 amino acids. The germline V gene encodes CDR1 NNHDY and CDR2 SYVADS. The CDR3 loop is CASSPSAETLYF. The DNA read from the CDR3 is TGTGCCAGCAGCCCTAGTGCAGAA.

This clone was found a few times. The gene symbols are mouse symbols. The read gets to within 4 residues of the CDR3 end, and the germline J gene fills in the rest. The chain has TRBV13-3 and TRBJ2-1; 7 bases map to TRBD1. From germline, CDR1 is NNHDY and CDR2 SYVADS. V gave up 2 bases and J gave up 4 bases; unmatched junction bases: 9. The CDR3 loop spans 16 amino acids. The CDR3: CASSETRDSRYAEQFF. The CDR3 DNA, read in part, is TGTGCCAGCAGTGAGACGAGGGACAGTCGATATGCT.

This clone was picked up many times. Each gene name is a mouse one. Coverage ceases 4 residues before the CDR3 finishes, and the germline J gene fills in the end. This chain uses TRBV5 with TRBJ2-4; the match to TRBD2 covers 12 bases. CDR3 length equals 17 residues. Germline V lookup: CDR1 LGHNA, CDR2 YNLKQL (reference sequence). The J segment lost 0 bases and the V segment lost 5 bases, leaving 6 bases of the junction unmatched. CDR3 DNA, as far as it was read: TGTGCCAGCAGCTTCTTGACTGGGGGGGCGAGTCAAAAC. Its translation is CASSFLTGGASQN. The whole CDR3 reads CASSFLTGGASQNTLYF.

This clone appeared a few times. Gene names denote mouse genes. The CDR3 extends 4 residues past the end of the read, so its final part is completed from the germline J gene. V and J are TRBV19 and TRBJ2-3; no reliable D call. The ends were cut back, 2 bases at V and 0 bases at J, with 7 bases in the middle. The germline CDR1 and CDR2 sequences are FNHDT and SITEND (reference sequence). The CDR3 length is 14 residues. The chain's CDR3 is CASSIHNSAETLYF. The part of the CDR3 DNA that was read is TGTGCCAGCAGTATCCATAATAGTGCAGAA.

In its sample, this clone was seen a few times. The genes and germline here are from mouse. The DNA ends 4 residues before the CDR3 does, and the rest of the CDR3 is filled in from the germline J gene. The J gene is TRBJ2-2, the V gene TRBV19, with a weak D call TRBD2 (5 bases). Trimming cost V 2 bases and J 0 bases, with 5 bases left between them. Germline assignment: CDR1 FNHDT and CDR2 SITEND (reference sequence). The CDR3 totals 14 residues. CDR3 in amino acids: CASSIGANTGQLYF. Incomplete CDR3 DNA: TGTGCCAGCAGTATTGGGGCAAACACCGGG.

This clone was seen a few times. Gene labels here are mouse ones. The read ends 4 residues before the CDR3 terminus; that terminus is restored from the germline J gene. The V and J genes are TRBV13-3 and TRBJ2-1; TRBD2 matches 8 bases. This CDR3 contains 15 residues. From germline, CDR1 is NNHDY and CDR2 SYVADS. V gave up 1 base and J gave up 2 bases; unmatched junction bases: 2. CDR3: CASSDRWGDYAEQFF. The covered CDR3 bases are TGTGCCAGCAGTGATCGCTGGGGGGACTATGCT.

Remarks on this clone: Gene names are mouse gene names. The read halts 4 residues ahead of the CDR3 end, with the missing end drawn from the germline J gene. The chain links TRBV19 to TRBJ2-1, with 10 bases lining up with TRBD1. Germline V lookup: CDR1 FNHDT, CDR2 SITEND (reference sequence). The CDR3 length is 13 residues. Incomplete CDR3 DNA: TGTGCCAGCAGCCAGACAGGGGGCGCT. Translation gives CASSQTGGA. The complete CDR3 protein is CASSQTGGAEQFF.

This clone is medium-sized within its sample. The genes are named according to mouse. The sequenced fragment ends 4 residues before the CDR3 boundary, so the rest is inferred from the germline J gene. The chain links TRBV14 to TRBJ2-5; 9 bases are a match to TRBD1. Germline values: CDR1 SGHDT, CDR2 FRDEAV. This CDR3 region has 14 residues. The CDR3 protein is CASSFFGQGDTQYF. The sequenced part of the CDR3 DNA is TGTGCCAGCAGTTTCTTTGGACAGGGGGAC.

This clone was detected ten times or more. Gene labels here are mouse ones. The CDR3 protein is CASSFAGGSDYTF. The sequenced CDR3 bases are TGTGCAAGCAGCTTCGCAGGGGGCTCC. The chain carries TRBV16 and TRBJ1-2; 7 bases fit TRBD1. The DNA ends 4 residues before the CDR3 does, and the rest of the CDR3 is filled in from the germline J gene. The CDR3 contains 13 residues. CDR1 and CDR2 from the germline V gene are SGHSA and FRNQAP. The V segment lost 3 bases and the J segment 4 bases; nucleotides outside the gene matches: 2.

In this sample, this clone turned up many times. Genes and germline come from the mouse. The sequenced part of the CDR3 DNA is TGTGCCTGGAGTCTAGGACTGGGGGCAGAA. Encoded protein: CAWSLGLGAE. The entire CDR3 protein is CAWSLGLGAETLYF. J is TRBJ2-3 and V is TRBV31, with 9 bases identical to TRBD2. Sequencing ends 4 residues short of the CDR3 end; the germline J gene provides the rest. Germline-derived CDR1 and CDR2 are GKSSPN and SITVG. J lost 3 bases, V lost 0 bases, and 1 base had no gene match. The CDR3 is 14 residues long.

Relative to its sample, this clone is medium-sized. Gene names are mouse gene names. The read falls 3 residues short of the CDR3 end, and the missing part is taken from the germline J gene. This chain joins TRBV14 and TRBJ1-6, with 9 nucleotides matching TRBD1. TRBJ1-6 is known as an ORF, though its function is uncertain. CDR1 and CDR2 from the germline V gene are SGHDT and FRDEAV. This CDR3 spans 14 amino acids. V lost 4 bases to trimming and J lost 7 bases; unmatched junction nucleotides: 3. CDR3 DNA, as far as it was read: TGTGCCAGCAGTCCGGGACAGGGAAATTCGCCC. Encoded protein: CASSPGQGNSP. The full CDR3 protein reads CASSPGQGNSPLYF.

This clone is medium-sized in the sample. Gene names follow the mouse nomenclature. The CDR3 end falls 4 residues outside the read, so it is completed with the germline J gene. The V and J genes are TRBV17 and TRBJ2-5, with D perhaps TRBD1 (6 bases). CDR1 and CDR2 (germline): MNHDT, YYDKIL. The V end lost 4 bases, the J end lost 2 bases, and 10 bases lay between the germline ends. This CDR3 contains 14 residues. The DNA read from the CDR3 is TGTGCTAGCAGTATCCAGGGGTTCCAAGAC. Translated, it gives CASSIQGFQD. The full CDR3 sequence reads CASSIQGFQDTQYF.

This clone is medium-sized by share. Gene labels here are mouse ones. The read ends 4 residues early relative to the CDR3; the germline J gene fills the gap. The chain joins TRBV13-3 to TRBJ2-2; 7 positions agree with TRBD2. CDR1 and CDR2 (germline): NNHDY, SYVADS. The CDR3 has 15 residues. Trimming cost V 2 bases and J 3 bases; bases outside gene matches: 4. CDR3 sequence: CASSESWGYTGQLYF. The CDR3 DNA, read in part, is TGTGCCAGCAGTGAGAGCTGGGGGTACACCGGG.

This clone was picked up many times. These gene names are mouse names. This CDR3 reads CASGDATGDNSPLYF. The sequenced CDR3 bases are TGTGCCAGCGGTGATGCGACAGGGGATAATTCGCCC. The genes are TRBV13-2 and TRBJ1-6, with TRBD1 matching over 8 bases. From the germline J gene comes the end of the CDR3, since the read stops 3 residues before it. TRBJ1-6 is an open reading frame, and its role is uncertain. Germline V lookup: CDR1 NNHNN, CDR2 SYGAGS (reference sequence). The V segment lost 0 bases and the J segment 5 bases; nucleotides outside the gene matches: 1. The CDR3 is 15 amino acids.

This clone was recorded at least ten times. Gene labels here are mouse ones. The sequence runs out 4 residues before the end of the CDR3; the remainder is reconstructed from the germline J gene. J is TRBJ2-3 and V is TRBV13-1, with D uncertain. Trimming shortened V by 2 bases and J by 0 bases, and 7 bases separated the two germline ends. Germline CDR1 is NSHNY and CDR2 is SYGAGN. CDR3 size: 14 residues. This CDR3 reads CASSDWFSAETLYF. The part of the CDR3 DNA that was read is TGTGCCAGCAGTGACTGGTTTAGTGCAGAA.

This clone was detected ten times or more. Gene names and germline match the mouse. The read ends 4 residues before the CDR3 terminus; that terminus is restored from the germline J gene. The rearrangement uses TRBV14 and TRBJ2-7; perhaps TRBD1 as D (6 bases). The germline V and J ends were trimmed by 4 bases and 0 bases, with 8 bases remaining between them. Germline loops: CDR1 SGHDT, CDR2 FRDEAV. CDR3 length: 13 amino acids. The CDR3 is CASSPGHSYEQYF. CDR3 DNA, as far as it was read: TGTGCCAGCAGTCCGGGACACTCCTAT.

Details on this clone: The gene names here belong to mouse. The CDR3 end falls 4 residues outside the read, so it is completed with the germline J gene. The gene calls are TRBV13-2 and TRBJ2-4; the match to TRBD2 covers 11 bases. The V gene's germline CDR1 is NNHNN and CDR2 SYGAGS (reference sequence). The CDR3 is made up of 15 amino acids. The DNA read from the CDR3 is TGTGCCAGCGGTGATGACTGGGGGGGCGCAAAC. Translation gives CASGDDWGGAN. The complete CDR3 reads CASGDDWGGANTLYF.

Sample share makes this clone medium-sized. Gene names and germline refer to mouse. Coverage ceases 4 residues before the CDR3 finishes, and the germline J gene fills in the end. The chain links TRBV1 to TRBJ1-1; 7 bases match TRBD1. The length of the CDR3 is 15 residues. Germline CDR1 reads NSQYPW; CDR2 reads LRSPGD (reference sequence). The trim removed 2 bases at V and 0 bases at J, leaving 3 bases unmatched. Incomplete CDR3 DNA: TGCACCTGCAGTGCAACCGGGACAGCAAACACA. Translation: CTCSATGTANT. The entire CDR3 protein reads CTCSATGTANTEVFF.

This clone was seen many times. Mouse gene names apply. The read gets to within 4 residues of the CDR3 end, and the germline J gene fills in the rest. V usage is TRBV12-1 and J usage is TRBJ2-1; a weak D match, TRBD1 (6 bases). CDR1 is SGHSN, CDR2 HYEKVE, per germline. The CDR3 is 13 amino acids. V shed 2 bases and J shed 2 bases, with 6 bases lying between them. The sequenced CDR3 bases are TGTGCCAGCTCTCCAGGGGACTATGCT. Translation: CASSPGDYA. The full CDR3 protein reads CASSPGDYAEQFF.